This T cell receptor beta chain is drawn from a study of T cell changes during pregnancy in multiple sclerosis. Some clones are missing from TCRdb's copy, which holds only in-frame ones; the method was immunoSEQ multiplex PCR. The table includes under 60,000 clones, 92% detected once. V was shortened by 2 bases and J by 4 bases, with 11 bases between the two germline ends. This CDR3 has 14 amino acids. Germline V lookup: CDR1 SGHTA, CDR2 FQGNSA. The receptor was derived from a female donor with multiple sclerosis, enrolled in a pregnancy study. The material was CD4+ T cells from peripheral blood mononuclear cells, obtained after pregnancy. J is TRBJ1-2 and V is TRBV7-2; no clear D gene. CDR3 amino acids: CASSLLLLIYGYTF. The CDR3 DNA sequence: TGTGCCAGCAGCTTATTGCTACTTATCTATGGCTACACCTTC.